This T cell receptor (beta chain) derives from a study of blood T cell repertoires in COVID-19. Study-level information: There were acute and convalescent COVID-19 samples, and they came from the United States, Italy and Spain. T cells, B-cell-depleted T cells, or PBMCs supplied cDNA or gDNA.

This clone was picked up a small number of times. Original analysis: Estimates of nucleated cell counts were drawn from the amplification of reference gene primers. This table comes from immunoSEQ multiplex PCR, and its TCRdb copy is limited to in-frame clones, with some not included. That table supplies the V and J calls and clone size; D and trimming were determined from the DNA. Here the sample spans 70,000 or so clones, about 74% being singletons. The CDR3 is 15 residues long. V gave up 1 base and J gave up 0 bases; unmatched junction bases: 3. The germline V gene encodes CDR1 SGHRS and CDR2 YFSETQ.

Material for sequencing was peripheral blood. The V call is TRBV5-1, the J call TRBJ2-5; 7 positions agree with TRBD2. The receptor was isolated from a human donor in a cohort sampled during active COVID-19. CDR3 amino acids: CASSLIGLDQETQYF. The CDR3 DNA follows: TGCGCCAGCAGCTTGATTGGACTAGACCAAGAGACCCAGTACTTC.